What follows is one T cell receptor beta chain and its context. This record comes from a study of T cell changes during pregnancy in multiple sclerosis. Sequencing was performed with immunoSEQ multiplex PCR; in TCRdb, only in-frame clones are kept and a portion is missing. The data show approximately 30,000 clones, roughly 91% seen once. The CDR3 consists of 14 residues. V was pared by 5 bases and J by 5 bases, with 7 bases of the junction left unmatched. The germline CDR1 and CDR2 sequences are SGHVS and FNYEAQ. Sequencing was performed on CD8+ T cells from peripheral blood mononuclear cells, taken in the second trimester of pregnancy. This sequence originates from a female donor in good health, enrolled as a control in a pregnancy study. This chain joins TRBV7-6 and TRBJ2-7; 9 nucleotides align to TRBD1. The CDR3 DNA follows: TGTGCCAGCAGCACTGGGACAGGGCTCGACGAGCAGTACTTC. This sequence encodes CASSTGTGLDEQYF. Full variable domain (outside the CDR3, taken from reference TRBV7-6 and TRBJ2-7): GAGVSQSPRYKVTKRGQDVALRCDPISGHVSLYWYRQALGQGPEFLTYFNYEAQQDKSGLPNDRFSAERPEGSISTLTIQRTEQRDSAMYRCASSTGTGLDEQYFGPGTRLTVT.